One sample yielded the 19 T cell receptor beta chains listed below, sequenced in a study of CD8 T cells in Susac syndrome. Reverse transcription used roughly 0.45 to 1 ug RNA and random hexamers. Each CDR3 protein is one row after TCRdb ran MiXCR on the immunoSEQ multiplex PCR reads. Altogether 250,000 to 300,000 distinct CDR3 sequences are present, about 88% being singletons, with the ten largest covering over 0.09%. Input material: CD8+ T cells from PBMCs. Receptors originate from a human donor with multiple sclerosis.

The gene calls are TRBV9 and TRBJ2-7; D possibly uses TRBD1 or TRBD2 (6 bases each). The V end lost 0 bases, the J end lost 1 base, and 11 bases lay between the germline ends. Per the germline V gene, CDR1 is SGDLS and CDR2 is YYNGEE. The CDR3 length is 15 residues. The chain's CDR3 is CASSVDTGASYEQYF. Here the CDR3 DNA reads TGTGCCAGCAGCGTAGACACGGGGGCATCCTACGAGCAGTACTTC.

V and J are TRBV12-3 or TRBV12-4 and TRBJ2-7, with 12 bases identical to TRBD2. CDR3 size: 15 residues. The trim removed 6 bases at V and 4 bases at J, leaving 7 bases unmatched. The CDR3 region is CASSSSSGREYEQYF. The CDR3 DNA reads TGTGCCAGCAGCTCATCTAGCGGGAGGGAATACGAGCAGTACTTC.

The V gene is TRBV4-1, the J gene TRBJ2-7; D perhaps matches TRBD2 (5 bases). The germline V gene has CDR1 MGHRA and CDR2 YSYEKL. This CDR3 contains 13 residues. V gave up 5 bases and J gave up 6 bases, with 14 bases separating them. The CDR3 DNA is TGCGCCAGCAGCAAACTAGGGTTCGGCGAGCAGTACTTC. Protein: CASSKLGFGEQYF.

The chain couples TRBV5-1 to TRBJ2-7, with D possibly matching TRBD1 (6 bases). Per the germline V gene, CDR1 is SGHRS and CDR2 is YFSETQ. The CDR3 sequence is 11 residues long. V was trimmed by 5 bases and J by 4 bases, leaving 7 bases between them. CDR3 DNA sequence: TGCGCCAGCAGAGGACAGTACGAGCAGTACTTC. The encoded protein is CASRGQYEQYF.

This chain connects TRBV9 to TRBJ2-7; D remains ambiguous. Germline values: CDR1 SGDLS, CDR2 YYNGEE. This CDR3 has 15 residues. Trimming cost V 0 bases and J 6 bases, with 16 bases left between them. The CDR3 region is CASSVDGKYGIEQYF. In nucleotides, the CDR3 is TGTGCCAGCAGCGTAGATGGGAAGTACGGCATCGAGCAGTACTTC.

J is TRBJ1-2 and V is TRBV9, with D unresolved. Between the trimmed V and J ends, which lost 0 bases and 5 bases, there was a span of 11 bases. CDR1 SGDLS and CDR2 YYNGEE come from the germline V gene. There are 14 residues in the CDR3. The CDR3 region has the DNA TGTGCCAGCAGCGTAGATGTAGGGTTTTATGGCTACACCTTC. Encoded protein: CASSVDVGFYGYTF.

V usage is TRBV14 and J usage is TRBJ2-1, with TRBD1 identical over 9 bases. The CDR3 sequence is 15 residues long. V was clipped by 4 bases and J by 2 bases; unmatched bases: 3. Looked up from germline, CDR1 is SGHDN and CDR2 is FVKESK. This CDR3 is CASSPTGGPYNEQFF. The DNA of the CDR3 is TGTGCCAGCAGCCCTACAGGGGGCCCCTACAATGAGCAGTTCTTC.

V usage is TRBV7-3 and J usage is TRBJ2-7; D possibly matches TRBD1 or TRBD2 (5 bases each). The CDR3 contains 15 residues. Trimming took off 3 bases at V and 0 bases at J, with 12 bases between the two ends. Germline V CDR1 and CDR2: SGHTA, FQGTGA. As DNA, the CDR3 is TGTGCCAGCAGCTTTCAGCCGGGACCCTCCTACGAGCAGTACTTC. It yields the protein CASSFQPGPSYEQYF.

Details on this clonotype: One end of the junction does not line up with germline, which may come from a read error. The chain carries TRBV7-3 and TRBJ2-1; 10 bases are shared with TRBD2. Germline V gene sequence: CDR1 SGHTA, CDR2 FQGTGA. The CDR3 is 17 residues long. CDR3 in DNA: TGTGCCAGCAGCTTAACGTTGGGACTAGCGCATTACAATAAGCAGTTCTTC. Translation: CASSLTLGLAHYNKQFF.

The V and J genes are TRBV9 and TRBJ2-7, with 14 bases lining up with TRBD2. V shed 3 bases, J shed 4 bases, and the junction held 3 bases outside the gene matches. The CDR3 totals 15 residues. Germline loops: CDR1 SGDLS, CDR2 YYNGEE. The CDR3 sequence is CASSAGLAGEYEQYF. CDR3 nucleotide sequence: TGTGCCAGCAGCGCGGGACTAGCGGGAGAATACGAGCAGTACTTC.

The chain uses TRBV14 and TRBJ1-6; 7 positions match TRBD1. V was clipped by 4 bases and J by 4 bases; unmatched bases: 4. CDR3 size: 15 residues. The germline gives CDR1 SGHDN, CDR2 FVKESK. CDR3 region: CASSRRDSYNSPLHF. CDR3 sequence (DNA): TGTGCCAGCAGCCGGCGGGACAGTTATAATTCACCCCTCCACTTT.

V is TRBV29-1 and J is TRBJ2-6; 9 bases align to TRBD2. From germline, CDR1 is SQVTM and CDR2 ANQGSEA. There are 16 residues in the CDR3. The V segment lost 6 bases and the J segment 0 bases; nucleotides outside the gene matches: 6. The CDR3 DNA is TGCAGCGTCGTGCTAGCGGGGCTCTCTGGGGCCAACGTCCTGACTTTC. Translation gives CSVVLAGLSGANVLTF.

The V gene is TRBV7-9, the J gene TRBJ1-2; the D is unclear. Germline-derived CDR1 and CDR2 are SEHNR and FQNEAQ (reference sequence). With 2 bases removed from V and 4 bases from J, the gap between germline ends came to 5 bases. The CDR3 has 12 amino acids. The CDR3 reads CASSLYPYGYTF. CDR3 in DNA: TGTGCCAGCAGCTTATACCCCTATGGCTACACCTTC.

The V and J genes are TRBV7-8 and TRBJ2-2; D is unclear. The CDR3 sequence is 14 residues long. The V end lost 10 bases, the J end lost 3 bases, and 15 bases lay between the germline ends. CDR1 and CDR2 (germline): SGHVS, FQNEAQ. This CDR3 reads CATHTVPDTGELFF. DNA for the CDR3: TGTGCCACCCATACAGTTCCAGACACCGGGGAGCTGTTTTTT.

The chain employs TRBV9 and TRBJ2-1; D unclear. The CDR3 has 14 residues. Per germline, CDR1 SGDLS and CDR2 YYNGEE. V gave up 2 bases and J gave up 4 bases, with 10 bases separating them. Here the CDR3 DNA reads TGTGCCAGCAGCGTTGGGCCCTATTACAATGAGCAGTTCTTC. Amino acid sequence: CASSVGPYYNEQFF.

The chain joins TRBV10-3 to TRBJ2-7; D gene uncertain. Trimming cost V 6 bases and J 5 bases, with 14 bases left between them. The V gene's germline CDR1 is ENHRY and CDR2 SYGVKD. The CDR3 covers 13 residues. The CDR3 DNA follows: TGTGCCATCAGAAGTGACCCCCAGGACGAGCAGTACTTC. Translating it yields CAIRSDPQDEQYF.

CDR3 in amino acids: CASSNIYEQYF. DNA of the CDR3: TGTGCCAGCAGCAATATTTACGAGCAGTACTTC. V and J are TRBV7-9 and TRBJ2-7; D is unresolved. This CDR3 region has 11 residues. Trimming shortened V by 5 bases and J by 4 bases, and 6 bases separated the two germline ends. Germline CDR1 SEHNR, CDR2 FQNEAQ (reference sequence).

The chain is built from TRBV5-1 and TRBJ2-1, with 8 bases aligning to TRBD2. CDR1 and CDR2 (germline): SGHRS, YFSETQ. The CDR3 is 13 amino acids. Trimming took 5 bases from V and 9 from J; bases not matched to a gene: 7. The CDR3 DNA reads as TGCGCCAGCAGGCCCGGACTAGCCGGTGAGCAGTTCTTC. It is translated as CASRPGLAGEQFF.

The chain links TRBV4-1 to TRBJ2-7; 9 bases align to TRBD1. V lost 1 base to trimming and J lost 3 bases; unmatched junction nucleotides: 4. The CDR3 totals 15 residues. From germline, CDR1 is MGHRA and CDR2 YSYEKL. In nucleotides, the CDR3 is TGCGCCAGCAGCCAAGCGCCGGGACAGGGCTACGAGCAGTACTTC. It encodes CASSQAPGQGYEQYF.